This T cell receptor (beta chain) derives from a study of blood T cell repertoires in COVID-19. Overall study: PBMCs, B-cell-depleted T cells, or T cells provided the cDNA or gDNA that made up the material.

Germline V gene lookup returns CDR1 ENHRY and CDR2 SYGVKD. The CDR3 runs to 16 residues. Losses at the gene ends were 7 bases for V and 5 bases for J; bases not matched to a gene: 16. This clone was picked up one time. In the study's own analysis: Amplification of reference gene primers was used by the study to estimate nucleated cell counts. Sequencing used immunoSEQ multiplex PCR; TCRdb keeps in-frame clones, though not all of them. V and J calls plus clone size are reproduced from that table; the DNA served to infer D and trimming. The sample includes just under 350,000 clones, over 70% of them seen just once.

The specimen sequenced was peripheral blood. The chain couples TRBV10-3 to TRBJ2-7, with 8 nucleotides matching TRBD2. The TCR comes from a woman in her 50s with COVID-19, enrolled during active disease. The CDR3 sequence is CAIKDGGRTDGDEQYF. DNA of the CDR3: TGTGCCATCAAGGATGGCGGGAGGACGGATGGTGACGAGCAGTACTTC.